This TCR beta chain was documented in a study of T cells in localized non-small cell lung cancer. The CDR3 loop spans 15 amino acids. Per germline, CDR1 ENHRY and CDR2 SYGVKD. After removal of 2 bases from V and 8 bases from J, the junction contained 6 bases not matched to a gene. Comments on this clone: Its specificity is not known.

This table comes from immunoSEQ multiplex PCR, and its TCRdb copy is limited to in-frame clones, with some not included. Of about 54,000 clones in the sample, around four fifths were seen once. Broader study findings: Of the top 100 tumor clones, median around 60 were in adjacent lung, about 30 among its top 100. Heterogeneity within the tumor remains possible, as just one region underwent sequencing.

J is TRBJ1-6 and V is TRBV10-3; 7 nucleotides line up with TRBD1. Material: peripheral blood, obtained before any cancer treatment. The source is a female donor over 55 with stage II squamous cell lung carcinoma. The CDR3 here is CAISEAGQSDSPLHF. For the CDR3, the DNA is TGTGCCATCAGTGAGGCGGGACAGTCCGATTCACCCCTCCACTTT.